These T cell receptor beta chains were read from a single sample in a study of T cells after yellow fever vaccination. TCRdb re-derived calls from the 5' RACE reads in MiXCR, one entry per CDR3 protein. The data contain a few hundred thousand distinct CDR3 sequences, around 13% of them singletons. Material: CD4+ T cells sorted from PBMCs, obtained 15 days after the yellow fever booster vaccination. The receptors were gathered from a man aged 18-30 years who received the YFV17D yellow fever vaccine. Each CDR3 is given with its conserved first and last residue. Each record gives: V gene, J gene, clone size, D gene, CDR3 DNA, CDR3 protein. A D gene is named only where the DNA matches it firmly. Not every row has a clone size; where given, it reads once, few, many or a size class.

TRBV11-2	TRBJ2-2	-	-	TGTGCCAGCAGCTTAGTACGCAGGACATACACCGGGGAGCTGTTTTTT	CASSLVRRTYTGELFF
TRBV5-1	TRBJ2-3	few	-	TGCGCCAGCAGCTCGACCCCTGGAGATACGCAGTATTTT	CASSSTPGDTQYF
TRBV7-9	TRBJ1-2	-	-	TGTGCCAGCAGCACCGGCCCGGAAGGGGCTGGCTACACCTTC	CASSTGPEGAGYTF
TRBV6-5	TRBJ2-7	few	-	TGTGCCAGCAAGGGGGCTCCACCGGGAGTCGAGCAGTACTTC	CASKGAPPGVEQYF
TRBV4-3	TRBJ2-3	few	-	TGCGCCAGCAGCCGGGGGGCTGCAGATACGCAGTATTTT	CASSRGAADTQYF
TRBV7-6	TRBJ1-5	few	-	TGTGCCAGCAGCTCGGGGCCCGTCAGCAATCAGCCCCAGCATTTT	CASSSGPVSNQPQHF
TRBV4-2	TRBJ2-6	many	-	TGTGCCAGCAGCCAAGACCTCCGGGGAGACTCTGGGGCCAACGTCCTGACTTTC	CASSQDLRGDSGANVLTF
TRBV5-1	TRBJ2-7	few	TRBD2	TGCGCCAGCAGCGCCTGGTCTAGCGGGGGCCTACCCTACGAGCAGTACTTC	CASSAWSSGGLPYEQYF
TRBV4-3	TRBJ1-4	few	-	TGCGCCAGCAGCCAAGAAGCCCCATCCCTTCTAGGAGATGAAAAACTGTTTTTT	CASSQEAPSLLGDEKLFF
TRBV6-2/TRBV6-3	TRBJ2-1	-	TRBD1	TGTGCCAGCAGTCCAACAGGGGACCCTGAGCAGTTCTTC	CASSPTGDPEQFF
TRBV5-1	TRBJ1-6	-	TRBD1	TGCGCCAGCAGCCCGGGAGGACAGGAATATAATTCACCCCTCCACTTT	CASSPGGQEYNSPLHF
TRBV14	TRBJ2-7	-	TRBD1	TGTGCCAGCAGCCAGAGGGGGACAGGGGGCTACGAGCAGTACTTC	CASSQRGTGGYEQYF
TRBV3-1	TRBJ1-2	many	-	TGTGCCAGCAGCCAAGACCGAGGGAATGGCTACACCTTC	CASSQDRGNGYTF
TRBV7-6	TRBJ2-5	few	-	TGTGCCAGCAGCTTAGTGGGCCGTGGGTCAGAAGAGACCCAGTACTTC	CASSLVGRGSEETQYF
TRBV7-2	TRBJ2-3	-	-	TGTGCCAGCACCTCTAGGGAAGATACGCAGTATTTT	CASTSREDTQYF
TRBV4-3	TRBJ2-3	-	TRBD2	TGCGCCAGCAGCCAAGAGTGGGGGGGTGTGGATACGCAGTATTTT	CASSQEWGGVDTQYF
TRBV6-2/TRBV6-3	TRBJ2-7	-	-	TGTGCCAGCAGGAGCGACAGCTACGAGCAGTACTTC	CASRSDSYEQYF
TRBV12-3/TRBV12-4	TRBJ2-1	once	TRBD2	TGTGCCAGCAGTCCGGGACTAGCGGGGGGTCATGAGCAGTTCTTC	CASSPGLAGGHEQFF
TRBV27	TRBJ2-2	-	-	TGTGCCAGCAGTTTAAAGGCGCCCGGGGAGCTGTTTTTT	CASSLKAPGELFF
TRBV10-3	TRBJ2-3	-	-	TGTGCCATCGGTGGAGATACGCAGTATTTT	CAIGGDTQYF
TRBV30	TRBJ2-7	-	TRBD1	TGTGCCTGGAGGGTAACAGGGGTGAACGAGCAGTACTTC	CAWRVTGVNEQYF
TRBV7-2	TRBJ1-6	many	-	TGTGCCAGCAGCTTGTTCGACGCAGGGAATTCACCCCTCCACTTT	CASSLFDAGNSPLHF
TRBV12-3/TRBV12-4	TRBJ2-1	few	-	TGTGCCAGCAGTTTTAGGGACCTGCTATCCTACAATGAGCAGTTCTTC	CASSFRDLLSYNEQFF
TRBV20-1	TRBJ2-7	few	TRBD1	TGCAGTGCTAGCCAGGGTGCAGGGGGCTACGAGCAGTACTTC	CSASQGAGGYEQYF
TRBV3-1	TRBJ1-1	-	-	TGTGCCAGCAGCCACCTCTCGAGTGTGAGGACTGAAGCTTTCTTT	CASSHLSSVRTEAFF
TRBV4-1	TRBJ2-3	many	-	TGCGCCAGCAGCCAAGCCCGGGCCAGAGCAGATACGCAGTATTTT	CASSQARARADTQYF
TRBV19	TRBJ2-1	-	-	TGTGCCAGTAGTAAGGGACCCTTGTGGTACAATGAGCAGTTCTTC	CASSKGPLWYNEQFF
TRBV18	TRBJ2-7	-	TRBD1	TGTGCCAGCTCACCACCGTCAGGGGGCAACGAGCAGTACTTC	CASSPPSGGNEQYF
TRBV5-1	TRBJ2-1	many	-	TGCGCCAGCAGCTTGGCAGGAGACTACAATGAGCAGTTCTTC	CASSLAGDYNEQFF
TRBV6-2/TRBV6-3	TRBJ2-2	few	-	TGTGCCAGCAGTCCGTCCGGGGGCCCCGGGGAGCTGTTTTTT	CASSPSGGPGELFF
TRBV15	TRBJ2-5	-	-	TGTGCCACCAGCGCCCGGGACGGGGCCAGAGAGACCCAGTACTTC	CATSARDGARETQYF
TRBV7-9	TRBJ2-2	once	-	TGTGCCAGCAGCTTAGCCCCGGGTGGAGTCAACACCGGGGAGCTGTTTTTT	CASSLAPGGVNTGELFF
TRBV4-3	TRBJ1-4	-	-	TGCGCCAGCAGCCAAGATTTCGTGGGGGGACGTAATGAAAAACTGTTTTTT	CASSQDFVGGRNEKLFF
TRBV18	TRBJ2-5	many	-	TGTGCCAGCTCACCCACAGAGGGGGAGACCCAGTACTTC	CASSPTEGETQYF
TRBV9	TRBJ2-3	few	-	TGTGCCAGCAGCGTGAGGGGAGACCCTGGAGATACGCAGTATTTT	CASSVRGDPGDTQYF
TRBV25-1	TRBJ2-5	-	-	TGTGCCAGCAGTGAACGTAGCAGACAAGAGACCCAGTACTTC	CASSERSRQETQYF
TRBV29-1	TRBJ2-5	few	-	TGCAGCGTTGTGGAGTGGCAAGAGACCCAGTACTTC	CSVVEWQETQYF
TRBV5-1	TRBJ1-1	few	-	TGCGCCAGCAGCTTGGGCGTAAACAGCTTGAACACTGAAGCTTTCTTT	CASSLGVNSLNTEAFF
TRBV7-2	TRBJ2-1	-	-	TGTGCCAGCAGCCTTTTTCGAGCAGAGCAGTTCTTC	CASSLFRAEQFF
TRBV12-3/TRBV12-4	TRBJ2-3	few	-	TGTGCCAGCAGTCGTGACGGATACCGCACAGATACGCAGTATTTT	CASSRDGYRTDTQYF
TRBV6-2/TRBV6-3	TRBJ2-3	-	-	TGTGCCACCCAGGGACACCAGTTCACAGATACGCAGTATTTT	CATQGHQFTDTQYF
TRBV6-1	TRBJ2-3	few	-	TGTGCCAGCAGTGAAGACAGGTTACGTGCAGATACGCAGTATTTT	CASSEDRLRADTQYF
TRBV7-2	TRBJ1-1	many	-	TGTGCCAGCAGATTGAACACTGAAGCTTTCTTT	CASRLNTEAFF
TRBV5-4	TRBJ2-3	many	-	TGTGCCAGCAGCTTAAAATCCCCCACAGATACGCAGTATTTT	CASSLKSPTDTQYF
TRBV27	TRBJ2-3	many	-	TGTGCCTCCCGGGTGACAGATACGCAGTATTTT	CASRVTDTQYF
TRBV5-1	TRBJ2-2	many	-	TGCGCCAGCAGCTTGGAGGTCTCCGGGGAGCTGTTTTTT	CASSLEVSGELFF
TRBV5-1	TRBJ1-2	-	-	TGCGCCAGCAGTCAACAGGACGAAGGCTACACCTTC	CASSQQDEGYTF
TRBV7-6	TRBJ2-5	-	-	TGTGCCAGCAGCGTTAGTGGCAGGGGCGAGACCCAGTACTTC	CASSVSGRGETQYF
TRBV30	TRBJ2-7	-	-	TGTGCCTGGAGTGTACTAGCAGGGAGGTACGAGCAGTACTTC	CAWSVLAGRYEQYF